This T cell receptor beta chain was captured in a study of identical twins. One entry per CDR3 protein results from TCRdb running MiXCR on the 5' RACE reads. The sample carries 150,000 or so distinct CDR3 sequences, under 4.5% recorded once. This CDR3 region has 16 residues. Germline V CDR1 and CDR2: DFQATT, SNEGSKA (reference sequence). J was trimmed by 3 bases and V by 6 bases; bases with no gene match: 10. The chain joins TRBV20-1 to TRBJ2-1, with TRBD2 matching over 11 bases. This TCR was recovered from a man aged 18 to 29 in good health. The sequencing input was memory T cells sorted from blood. The CDR3 nucleotides are TGCAGTGCAGTGGGCCCAGGACTAGCGGGCTACAATGAGCAGTTCTTC. Its translation: CSAVGPGLAGYNEQFF.